This TCR beta chain was captured in a study of shared clonotypes between healthy human individuals. Study findings and constraints: Among four donors, 4.5% to 5.5% of naive CD4 clonotypes were found in common.

This CDR3 has 17 residues. The V gene's germline CDR1 is SGHTA and CDR2 FQGNSA. Trimming cost V 1 base and J 5 bases; bases outside gene matches: 11. This clone was detected many times. Its antigen is undetermined. Generated by immunoSEQ multiplex PCR, the TCRdb table keeps only in-frame clones and is missing some. The sample lists around 700,000 clones, roughly 70% occurring once. What was sequenced was memory CD4+ T cells sorted from blood. Subset specified: CD45RA-negative fraction. The chain is built from TRBV7-2 and TRBJ1-5; 7 bases align to TRBD1. The source of this sequence is a woman between 25 and 40 years old in good health. CDR3 coding DNA: TGTGCCAGCAGCTTAGTCGGTTCGGGAGGGGGCTATCAGCCCCAGCATTTT. It is translated as CASSLVGSGGGYQPQHF.